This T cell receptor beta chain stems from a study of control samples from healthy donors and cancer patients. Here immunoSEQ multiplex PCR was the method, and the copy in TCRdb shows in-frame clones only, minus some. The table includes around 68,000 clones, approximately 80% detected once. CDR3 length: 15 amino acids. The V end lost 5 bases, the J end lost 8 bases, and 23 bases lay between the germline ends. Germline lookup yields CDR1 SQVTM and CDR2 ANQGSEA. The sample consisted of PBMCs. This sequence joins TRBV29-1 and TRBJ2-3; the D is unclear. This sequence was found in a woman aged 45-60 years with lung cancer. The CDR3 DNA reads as TGCAGCGTTCCTAACACCGGGTCTGGCCACGGTACGCAGTATTTT. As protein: CSVPNTGSGHGTQYF.